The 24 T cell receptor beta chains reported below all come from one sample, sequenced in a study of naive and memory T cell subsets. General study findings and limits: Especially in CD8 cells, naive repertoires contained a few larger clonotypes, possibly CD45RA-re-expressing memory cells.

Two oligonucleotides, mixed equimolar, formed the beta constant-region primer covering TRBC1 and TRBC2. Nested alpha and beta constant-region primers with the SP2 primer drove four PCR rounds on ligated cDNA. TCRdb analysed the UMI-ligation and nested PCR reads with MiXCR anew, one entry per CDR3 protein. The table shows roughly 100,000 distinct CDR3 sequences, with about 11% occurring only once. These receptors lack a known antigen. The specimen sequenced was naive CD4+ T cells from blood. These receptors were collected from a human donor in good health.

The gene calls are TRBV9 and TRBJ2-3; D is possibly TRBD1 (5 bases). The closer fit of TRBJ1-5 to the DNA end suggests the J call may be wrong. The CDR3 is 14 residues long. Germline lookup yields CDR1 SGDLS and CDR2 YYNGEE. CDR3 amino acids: CASSVQGITDTQHF. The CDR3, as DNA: TGTGCCAGCAGCGTACAGGGAATCACAGATACGCAGCATTTT.

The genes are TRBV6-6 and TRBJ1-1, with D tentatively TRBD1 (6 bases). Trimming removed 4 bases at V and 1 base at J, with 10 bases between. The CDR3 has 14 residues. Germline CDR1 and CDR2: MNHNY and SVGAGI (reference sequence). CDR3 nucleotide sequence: TGTGCCAGCAGTTTAGGGGGACCGAACACTGAAGCTTTCTTT. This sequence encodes CASSLGGPNTEAFF.

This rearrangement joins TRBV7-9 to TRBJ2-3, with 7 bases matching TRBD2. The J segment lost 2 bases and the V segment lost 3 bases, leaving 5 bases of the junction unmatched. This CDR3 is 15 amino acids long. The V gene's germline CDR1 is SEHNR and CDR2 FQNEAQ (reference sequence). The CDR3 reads CASSFPSGSTDTQYF. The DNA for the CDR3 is TGTGCCAGCAGCTTCCCTAGCGGCTCCACAGATACGCAGTATTTT.

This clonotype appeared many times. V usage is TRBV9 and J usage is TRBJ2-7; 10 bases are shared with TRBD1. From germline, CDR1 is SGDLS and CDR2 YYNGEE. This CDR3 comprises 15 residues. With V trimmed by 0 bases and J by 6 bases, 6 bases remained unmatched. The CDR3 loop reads CASSVAGTGAREQYF. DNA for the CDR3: TGTGCCAGCAGCGTAGCAGGGACAGGGGCTCGCGAGCAGTACTTC.

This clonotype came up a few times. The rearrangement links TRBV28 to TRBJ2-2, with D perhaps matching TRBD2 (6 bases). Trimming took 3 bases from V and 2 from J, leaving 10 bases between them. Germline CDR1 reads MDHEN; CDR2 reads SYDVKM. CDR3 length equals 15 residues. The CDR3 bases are TGTGCCAGCAGTTTGCCGGACTATAACACCGGGGAGCTGTTTTTT. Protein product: CASSLPDYNTGELFF.

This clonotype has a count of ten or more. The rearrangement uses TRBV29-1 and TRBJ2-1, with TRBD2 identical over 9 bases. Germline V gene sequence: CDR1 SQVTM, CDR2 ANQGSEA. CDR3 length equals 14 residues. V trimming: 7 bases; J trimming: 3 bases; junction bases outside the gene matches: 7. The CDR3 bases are TGCAGCGCTGGACTAGCGAGAAGCTACAATGAGCAGTTCTTC. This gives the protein CSAGLARSYNEQFF.

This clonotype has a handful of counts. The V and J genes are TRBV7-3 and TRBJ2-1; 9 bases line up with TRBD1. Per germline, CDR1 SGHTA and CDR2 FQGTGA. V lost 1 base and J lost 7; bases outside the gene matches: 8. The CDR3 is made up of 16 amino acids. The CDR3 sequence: CASSLRVGTGINEQFF. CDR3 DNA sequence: TGTGCCAGCAGCTTAAGGGTCGGGACAGGGATTAATGAGCAGTTCTTC.

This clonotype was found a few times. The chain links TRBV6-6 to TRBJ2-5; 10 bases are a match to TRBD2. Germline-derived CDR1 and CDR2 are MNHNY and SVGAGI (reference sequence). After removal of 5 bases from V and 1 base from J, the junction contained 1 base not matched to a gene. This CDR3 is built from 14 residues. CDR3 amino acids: CASSRTSGQETQYF. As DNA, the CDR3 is TGTGCCAGCAGTAGGACTAGCGGCCAAGAGACCCAGTACTTC.

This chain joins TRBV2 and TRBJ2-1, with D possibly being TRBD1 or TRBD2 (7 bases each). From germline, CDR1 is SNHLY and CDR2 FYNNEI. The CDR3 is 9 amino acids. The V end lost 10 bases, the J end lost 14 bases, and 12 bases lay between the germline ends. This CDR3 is CATRGGEFF. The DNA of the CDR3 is TGTGCCACCAGGGGGGGGGAGTTCTTC.

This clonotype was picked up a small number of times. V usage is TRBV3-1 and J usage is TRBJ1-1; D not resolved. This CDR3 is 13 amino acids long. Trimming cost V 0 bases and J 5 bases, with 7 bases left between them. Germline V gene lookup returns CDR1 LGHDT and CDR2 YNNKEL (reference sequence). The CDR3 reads CASSQDRLTEAFF. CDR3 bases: TGTGCCAGCAGCCAAGACAGGTTGACTGAAGCTTTCTTT.

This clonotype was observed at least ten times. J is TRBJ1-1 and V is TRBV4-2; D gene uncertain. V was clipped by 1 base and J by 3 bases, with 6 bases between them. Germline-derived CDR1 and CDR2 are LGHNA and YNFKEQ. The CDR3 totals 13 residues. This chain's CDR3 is CASSQGTHTEAFF. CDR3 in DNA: TGTGCCAGCAGCCAAGGGACCCACACTGAAGCTTTCTTT.

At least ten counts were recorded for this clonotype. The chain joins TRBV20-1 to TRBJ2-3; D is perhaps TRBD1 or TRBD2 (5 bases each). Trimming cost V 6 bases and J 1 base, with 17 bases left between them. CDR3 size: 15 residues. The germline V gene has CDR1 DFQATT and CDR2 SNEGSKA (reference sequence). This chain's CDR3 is CSADRRDGGTDTQYF. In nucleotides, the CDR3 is TGCAGTGCGGACCGAAGGGACGGTGGCACAGATACGCAGTATTTT.

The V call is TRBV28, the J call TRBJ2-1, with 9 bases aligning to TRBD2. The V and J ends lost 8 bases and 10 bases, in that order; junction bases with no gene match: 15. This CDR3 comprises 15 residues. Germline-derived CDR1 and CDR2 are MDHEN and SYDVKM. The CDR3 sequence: CASGSASGNLREQFF. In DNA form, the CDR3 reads TGTGCCAGCGGTTCGGCTAGCGGGAACCTGCGCGAGCAGTTCTTC.

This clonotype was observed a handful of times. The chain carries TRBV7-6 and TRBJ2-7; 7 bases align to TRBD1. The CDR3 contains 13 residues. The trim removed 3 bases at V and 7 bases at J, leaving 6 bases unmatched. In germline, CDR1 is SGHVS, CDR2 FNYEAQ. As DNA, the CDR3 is TGTGCCAGCAGCTTCAACACAGGGGTTGAGCAGTACTTC. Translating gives CASSFNTGVEQYF.

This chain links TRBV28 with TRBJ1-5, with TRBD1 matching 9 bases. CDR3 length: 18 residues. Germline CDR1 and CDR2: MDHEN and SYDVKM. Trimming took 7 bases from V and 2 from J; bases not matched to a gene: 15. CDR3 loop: CASIPTGTGISGNQPQHF. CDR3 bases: TGTGCCAGCATCCCTACCGGGACAGGGATTTCCGGCAATCAGCCCCAGCATTTT.

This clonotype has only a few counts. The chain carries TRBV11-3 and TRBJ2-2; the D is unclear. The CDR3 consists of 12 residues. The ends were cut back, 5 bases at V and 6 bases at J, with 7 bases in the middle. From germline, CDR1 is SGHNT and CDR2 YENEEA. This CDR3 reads CASSPLPGELFF. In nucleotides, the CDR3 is TGTGCCAGCAGCCCCCTCCCCGGGGAGCTGTTTTTT. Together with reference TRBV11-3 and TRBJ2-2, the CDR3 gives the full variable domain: EAGVVQSPRYKIIEKKQPVAFWCNPISGHNTLYWYLQNLGQGPELLIRYENEEAVDDSQLPKDRFSAERLKGVDSTLKIQPAELGDSAVYLCASSPLPGELFFGEGSRLTVL.

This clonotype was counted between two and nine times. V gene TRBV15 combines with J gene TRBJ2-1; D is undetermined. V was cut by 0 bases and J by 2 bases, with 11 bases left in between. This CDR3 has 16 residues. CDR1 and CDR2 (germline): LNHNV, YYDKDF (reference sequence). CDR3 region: CATSRDVGTPYNEQFF. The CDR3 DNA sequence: TGTGCCACCAGCAGAGATGTTGGTACCCCCTACAATGAGCAGTTCTTC.

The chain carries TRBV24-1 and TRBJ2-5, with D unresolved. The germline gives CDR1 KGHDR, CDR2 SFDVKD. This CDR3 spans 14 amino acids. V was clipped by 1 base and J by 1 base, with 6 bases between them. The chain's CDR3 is CATSDFGRQETQYF. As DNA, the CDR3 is TGTGCCACCAGTGATTTCGGACGCCAAGAGACCCAGTACTTC.

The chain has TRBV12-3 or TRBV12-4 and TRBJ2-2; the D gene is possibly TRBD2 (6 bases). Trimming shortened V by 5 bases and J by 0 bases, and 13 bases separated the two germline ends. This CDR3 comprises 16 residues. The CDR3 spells CASSPSGLTNTGELFF. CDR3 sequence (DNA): TGTGCCAGCAGTCCCTCGGGACTCACGAACACCGGGGAGCTGTTTTTT.

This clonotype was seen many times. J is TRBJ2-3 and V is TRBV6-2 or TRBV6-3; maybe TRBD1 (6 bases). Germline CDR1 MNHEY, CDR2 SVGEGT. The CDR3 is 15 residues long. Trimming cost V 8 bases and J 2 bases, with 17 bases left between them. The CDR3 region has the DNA TGTGCCAGCTATTCCCAGGGGAGTTACACAGATACGCAGTATTTT. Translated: CASYSQGSYTDTQYF.

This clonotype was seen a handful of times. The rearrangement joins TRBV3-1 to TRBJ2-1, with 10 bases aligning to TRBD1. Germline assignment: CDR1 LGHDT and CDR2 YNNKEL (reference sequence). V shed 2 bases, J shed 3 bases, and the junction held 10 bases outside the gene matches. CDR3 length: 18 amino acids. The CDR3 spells CASSQYPGGQGSYNEQFF. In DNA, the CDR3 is TGTGCCAGCAGCCAATATCCTGGGGGACAGGGGAGCTACAATGAGCAGTTCTTC.

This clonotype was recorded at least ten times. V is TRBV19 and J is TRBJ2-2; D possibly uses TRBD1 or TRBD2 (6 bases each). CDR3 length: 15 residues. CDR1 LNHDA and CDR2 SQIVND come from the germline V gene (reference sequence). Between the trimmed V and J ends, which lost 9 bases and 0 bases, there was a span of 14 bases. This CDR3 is CASEGGQTNTGELFF. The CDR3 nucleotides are TGTGCCAGCGAGGGGGGACAAACGAACACCGGGGAGCTGTTTTTT.

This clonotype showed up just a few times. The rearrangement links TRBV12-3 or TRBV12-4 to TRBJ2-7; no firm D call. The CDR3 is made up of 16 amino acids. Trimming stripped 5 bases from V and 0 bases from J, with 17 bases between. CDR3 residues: CASSPIIGPSSYEQYF. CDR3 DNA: TGTGCCAGCAGTCCCATAATAGGGCCCTCCTCCTACGAGCAGTACTTC.

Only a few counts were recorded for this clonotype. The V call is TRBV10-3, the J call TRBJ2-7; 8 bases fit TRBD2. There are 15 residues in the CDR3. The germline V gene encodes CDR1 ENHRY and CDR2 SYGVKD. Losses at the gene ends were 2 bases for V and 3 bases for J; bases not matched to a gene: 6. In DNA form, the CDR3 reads TGTGCCATCAGTGAGGGGCCTAGCGGGCGCTACGAGCAGTACTTC. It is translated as CAISEGPSGRYEQYF.